The entry below gives a single T cell receptor (beta chain) sequence along with its context. Its specificity is not known. A read error is possible here, since a much larger clone lies one base away. Researchers took RNA transcripts and amplified the TCR beta CDR3 regions from them. The HTBI primer set was used in a first-round RT-PCR of the TCR CDR3. TCRdb re-derived calls from the multiplex PCR reads in MiXCR, one entry per CDR3 protein. The sample consists of 500,000 to 550,000 distinct CDR3 sequences, about a fifth of them appearing once. The data stem from a study of T cells in Graves' hyperthyroidism and ophthalmopathy. Across the whole study: Sampling of peripheral blood happened at initial diagnosis, prior to any treatment. Study results and limitations: From stable hyperthyroidism, ophthalmopathy was set apart by a 13 V-J model.

On the basis of clinical symptoms, serum thyroxine and TRAb, thyroid ultrasound and orbital computed tomography, diagnoses were made. The CDR3 totals 15 residues. Germline V gene lookup returns CDR1 SGHKS and CDR2 YYEKEE (reference sequence). Sequenced sample: blood. This chain links TRBV5-5 with TRBJ1-1, with a possible D match to TRBD1 (6 bases). The TCR comes from a man aged 18 to 29 with Graves' hyperthyroidism. Here the CDR3 DNA reads TGTGCCAGCTGCTTATGGGAGCAGGGGTTCCCTGAAGCTTTCTTT. Its translation: CASCLWEQGFPEAFF.